The sequence of this TCR beta chain was determined in a study of CD8+CD57+ T cells in acquired aplastic anemia. TCR beta VDJ and CDR3 were profiled, and genomic DNA was the template. MiXCR, run by TCRdb on the reads, gives a single entry per CDR3 protein. This table holds under 200,000 distinct CDR3 sequences, roughly 40% found once. Regarding this clonotype: A much larger clone differs by one base, so this may be a read error.

CDR1 is SGHNT and CDR2 is YENEEA in the germline V gene. The CDR3 consists of 12 residues. V usage is TRBV11-3 and J usage is TRBJ2-1, with D unclear. This clonotype was obtained from a human donor in good health. The sequencing sample was made of sorted CD4+, CD8+, or CD8+CD57+ T cells (not recorded which) from PBMCs. This CDR3 is CASSSLGNEQSF. CDR3 nucleotide sequence: TGTGCCAGCAGTTCCCTAGGTAATGAGCAGTCCTTC.